The 14 T cell receptor beta chains reported below all come from one sample, sequenced in a study of T cell changes during pregnancy in multiple sclerosis. Sequencing used immunoSEQ multiplex PCR; TCRdb keeps in-frame clones, though not all of them. The sample carries roughly 89,000 clones, roughly 91% recorded once. The starting material was peripheral blood, obtained in the first trimester of pregnancy. The receptors shown here come from a female donor with multiple sclerosis, enrolled in a pregnancy study.

The J gene is TRBJ1-5, the V gene TRBV27; tentative D call: TRBD1 (6 bases). With 6 bases removed from V and 1 base from J, the gap between germline ends came to 13 bases. Germline values: CDR1 MNHEY, CDR2 SMNVEV (reference sequence). This CDR3 comprises 15 residues. The DNA of the CDR3 is TGTGCCAGCAGCCAAGGGGGAGACAGCAATCAGCCCCAGCATTTT. This gives the protein CASSQGGDSNQPQHF.

The V and J genes are TRBV14 and TRBJ1-4; D ambiguous. Trimming left V 1 base short and J 4 bases short, with 7 bases between. The CDR3 extends over 14 amino acids. The germline CDR1 and CDR2 sequences are SGHDN and FVKESK. CDR3 amino acids: CASSQAGYNEKLFF. The CDR3, as DNA: TGTGCCAGCAGCCAAGCCGGGTATAATGAAAAACTGTTTTTT.

This sequence joins TRBV13 and TRBJ2-3; TRBD2 matches at 10 bases. This CDR3 is 17 amino acids long. Germline V gene data show CDR1 as PRHDT and CDR2 as FYEKMQ (reference sequence). With V trimmed by 5 bases and J by 5 bases, 13 bases remained unmatched. CDR3 amino acids: CASSLTDSGGFLDTQYF. The CDR3 nucleotides are TGTGCCAGCAGCCTGACGGATAGCGGGGGGTTTTTAGATACGCAGTATTTT.

The genes are TRBV19 and TRBJ1-1; 8 bases map to TRBD1. The V gene end was trimmed by 0 bases and the J gene end by 3 bases; junction bases not matched to a gene: 3. The CDR3 contains 15 residues. Germline V gene sequence: CDR1 LNHDA, CDR2 SQIVND (reference sequence). The CDR3, as DNA: TGTGCCAGTAGTATAGAGAACAGGGGGGACACTGAAGCTTTCTTT. It translates to CASSIENRGDTEAFF.

This chain uses TRBV27 with TRBJ1-1, with unresolved D. This CDR3 is 16 amino acids long. In germline, CDR1 is MNHEY, CDR2 SMNVEV (reference sequence). The V end lost 1 base, the J end lost 0 bases, and 12 bases lay between the germline ends. CDR3 protein: CASSLWGGRMNTEAFF. The CDR3 DNA reads TGTGCCAGCAGTTTATGGGGTGGGAGAATGAACACTGAAGCTTTCTTT.

This rearrangement joins TRBV9 to TRBJ1-2; D unclear. Trimming took 0 bases from V and 4 from J, leaving 10 bases between them. The germline CDR1 and CDR2 sequences are SGDLS and YYNGEE. The CDR3 sequence is 14 residues long. The CDR3, as DNA: TGTGCCAGCAGCGTAGAAGCGACCAGCTATGGCTACACCTTC. The encoded protein is CASSVEATSYGYTF.

This chain links TRBV5-8 with TRBJ1-5, with D unclear. CDR1 is SGHTS and CDR2 is YDEGEE in the germline V gene. The CDR3 spans 12 residues. V lost 5 bases and J 4 bases, leaving 7 bases between the germline ends. CDR3 DNA: TGTGCCAGCAGGGAGAGAAATCAGCCCCAGCATTTT. Its protein is CASRERNQPQHF.

This clone was seen a single time. The CDR3 sequence: CASSPRTSWREQYF. The CDR3 DNA is TGTGCCAGCAGCCCAAGGACTAGCTGGCGCGAGCAGTACTTC. This rearrangement joins TRBV5-8 to TRBJ2-7, with 8 bases fitting TRBD2. The CDR3 length is 14 residues. Germline V gene sequence: CDR1 SGHTS, CDR2 YDEGEE. V lost 4 bases and J lost 6; bases outside the gene matches: 9.

The chain carries TRBV18 and TRBJ2-7; D may be TRBD1 (6 bases). Germline V CDR1 and CDR2: KGHSH, LQKENI. The CDR3 loop spans 15 amino acids. V was cut by 4 bases and J by 4 bases, with 17 bases left in between. CDR3 bases: TGTGCCAGCTCACTCGGGCAGGGGCCGGCGTACGAGCAGTACTTC. Translating gives CASSLGQGPAYEQYF.

The chain couples TRBV4-1 to TRBJ2-6; no firm D call. Germline assignment: CDR1 MGHRA and CDR2 YSYEKL. The CDR3 spans 14 residues. Trimming pared 4 bases from V and 10 bases from J, leaving 14 bases between. This chain's CDR3 is CASSLTLVANVLTF. Here the CDR3 DNA reads TGCGCCAGCAGCCTTACCCTGGTGGCTAACGTCCTGACTTTC.

The chain combines TRBV7-9 with TRBJ2-6, with no clear D. The V end was cut by 4 bases, the J end by 0 bases, with 13 bases between. Germline CDR1 is SEHNR and CDR2 is FQNEAQ (reference sequence). This CDR3 has 17 residues. The CDR3 DNA reads as TGTGCCAGCAGCTCTCCCCACACAGACTCTGGGGCCAACGTCCTGACTTTC. Protein sequence: CASSSPHTDSGANVLTF. The variable domain in full, completed from reference TRBV7-9 and TRBJ2-6, reads DTGVSQNPRHKITKRGQNVTFRCDPISEHNRLYWYRQTLGQGPEFLTYFQNEAQLEKSRLLSDRFSAERPKGSFSTLEIQRTEQGDSAMYLCASSSPHTDSGANVLTFGAGSRLTVL.

The chain links TRBV7-6 to TRBJ2-5, with D perhaps matching TRBD1 (6 bases). The V and J ends lost 7 bases and 2 bases respectively, with 11 bases between them. The CDR3 is made up of 13 amino acids. Germline loops: CDR1 SGHVS, CDR2 FNYEAQ. The CDR3 DNA reads TGTGCCAGCAAACCCCAGGGGCAAGAGACCCAGTACTTC. Protein sequence: CASKPQGQETQYF.

This chain connects TRBV7-6 to TRBJ1-5; D gene uncertain. The ends were cut back, 3 bases at V and 2 bases at J, with 8 bases in the middle. Germline lookup yields CDR1 SGHVS and CDR2 FNYEAQ. The CDR3 consists of 14 residues. The CDR3 here is CASSFGEGNQPQHF. The CDR3 bases are TGTGCCAGCAGCTTTGGGGAGGGCAATCAGCCCCAGCATTTT.

This clone was observed a single time. The chain recombines TRBV29-1 with TRBJ1-4; 9 bases are shared with TRBD1. Germline V gives CDR1 SQVTM, CDR2 ANQGSEA. J was trimmed by 8 bases and V by 3 bases; bases with no gene match: 4. The CDR3 runs to 13 residues. The CDR3 loop reads CSVEDRGNEKLFF. CDR3 in DNA: TGCAGCGTTGAGGACAGGGGTAACGAAAAACTGTTTTTT.